The clone carrying this T cell receptor (beta chain) was seen once. Its antigen is not identified. Other DNA sequences in this specimen translate into the identical CDR3. There are 14 residues in the CDR3. Per germline, CDR1 SGHRS and CDR2 YFSETQ. V lost 2 bases, J lost 0 bases, and 9 bases lay in between. Measured with immunoSEQ multiplex PCR; TCRdb has only the in-frame clones, and not every one. The repertoire holds over 800,000 clones, with 90% to 95% as singletons. This sample is drawn from a study of shared clonotypes between healthy human individuals. Terminally differentiated effector memory CD45RA+ cells were excluded by CCR7 positive selection of CD45RO-negative cells. Study-level points and caveats: Having only a few donors restricted how much genetic and exposure-history diversity was captured.

Sequenced: naive CD8+ T cells sorted from blood. The rearrangement links TRBV5-1 to TRBJ2-7, with D possibly called TRBD1 or TRBD2 (5 bases each). The clonotype comes from a young man in good health. CDR3 region: CASSLDGGSYEQYF. The CDR3 bases are TGCGCCAGCAGCTTAGATGGGGGCTCCTACGAGCAGTACTTC.